This TCR beta chain is drawn from a study of T-cell reconstitution after alpha-beta-depleted transplantation in children. Study-wide results and limits: It was reported that alpha-beta T cells came from several hundred expanded graft clones (about two months after transplant).

Regarding this clonotype: Its antigen is not known.

Preparing the TCRbeta library involved the use of unique molecular identifiers. TCRdb reprocessed the PCR reads via MiXCR and lists one record per CDR3 protein. The table lists 250,000 to 400,000 distinct CDR3 sequences, around 20% of them singletons, with approximately 9.9% in the top ten. The V gene lost 5 bases and the J gene lost 5 bases, with 10 bases spanning the gap. In germline, CDR1 is SGHVS, CDR2 FNYEAQ. This CDR3 is 12 amino acids long. Specimen: PBMCs, mostly from graft donor cells, collected 180 days after TCRalphabeta/CD19-depleted stem cell transplant. The gene calls are TRBV7-6 and TRBJ2-7; a possible D gene is TRBD1 (6 bases). The receptor was isolated from a male patient under 18 who had a stem cell transplant for acute lymphoblastic leukemia, so the T cells may come from the graft donor. CDR3 nucleotide sequence: TGTGCCAGCAGCCACAGGGCCGACGAGCAGTACTTC. This codes for CASSHRADEQYF.